Sequencing of this TCR beta chain was carried out in a study of blood T cell repertoires in COVID-19. The CDR3 is made up of 12 amino acids. V shed 5 bases and J shed 8 bases, with 9 bases lying between them. Germline V gene lookup returns CDR1 MDHEN and CDR2 SYDVKM. Profiling relied on immunoSEQ multiplex PCR, and the TCRdb table lists in-frame clones only, not all of them. Among 150,000 to 200,000 clones listed, 85% to 90% were seen once. This TCR was recovered from a man between 40 and 49 years old with active or convalescent COVID-19. The V gene is TRBV28, the J gene TRBJ1-4, with D unclear. Input material: peripheral blood. Here the CDR3 reads CASSAAREKLFF. CDR3 sequence (DNA): TGTGCCAGCAGTGCAGCCAGGGAAAAACTGTTTTTT.